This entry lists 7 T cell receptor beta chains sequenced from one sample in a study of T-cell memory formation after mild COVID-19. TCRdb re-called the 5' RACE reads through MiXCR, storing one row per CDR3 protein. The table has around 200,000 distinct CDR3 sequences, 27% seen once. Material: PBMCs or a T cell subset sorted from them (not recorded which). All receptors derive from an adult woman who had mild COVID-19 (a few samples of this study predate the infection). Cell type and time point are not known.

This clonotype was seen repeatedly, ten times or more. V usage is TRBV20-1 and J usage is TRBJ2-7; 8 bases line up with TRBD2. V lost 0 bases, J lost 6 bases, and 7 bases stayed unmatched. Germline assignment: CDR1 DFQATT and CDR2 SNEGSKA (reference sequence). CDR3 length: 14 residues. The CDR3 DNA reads TGCAGTGCTAGAGACCCTAGCGGGCCCTCCGAGCAGTACTTC. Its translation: CSARDPSGPSEQYF.

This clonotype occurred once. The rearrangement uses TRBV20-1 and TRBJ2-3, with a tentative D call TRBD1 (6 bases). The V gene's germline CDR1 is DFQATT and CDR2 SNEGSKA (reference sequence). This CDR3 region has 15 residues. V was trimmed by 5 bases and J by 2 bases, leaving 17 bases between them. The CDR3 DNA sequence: TGCAGTGCTGCTTGGGGGCGCCTGAACACAGATACGCAGTATTTT. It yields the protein CSAAWGRLNTDTQYF.

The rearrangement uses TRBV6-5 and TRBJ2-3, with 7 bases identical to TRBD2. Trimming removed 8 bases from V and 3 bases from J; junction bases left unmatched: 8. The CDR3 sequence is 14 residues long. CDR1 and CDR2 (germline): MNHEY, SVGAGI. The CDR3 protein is CASGIAGSTDTQYF. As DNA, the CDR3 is TGTGCCAGCGGAATAGCGGGTTCTACAGATACGCAGTATTTT.

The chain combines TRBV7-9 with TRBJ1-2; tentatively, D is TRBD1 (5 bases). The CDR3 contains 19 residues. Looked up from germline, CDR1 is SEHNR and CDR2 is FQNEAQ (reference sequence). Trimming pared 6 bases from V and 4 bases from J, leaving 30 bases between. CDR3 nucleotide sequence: TGTGCCAGCAGTCCCACGGGGATGGGAGAAATTGACAGCTTCTATGGCTACACCTTC. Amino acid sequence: CASSPTGMGEIDSFYGYTF. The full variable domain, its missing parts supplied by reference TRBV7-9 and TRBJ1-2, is DTGVSQNPRHKITKRGQNVTFRCDPISEHNRLYWYRQTLGQGPEFLTYFQNEAQLEKSRLLSDRFSAERPKGSFSTLEIQRTEQGDSAMYLCASSPTGMGEIDSFYGYTFGSGTRLTVV.

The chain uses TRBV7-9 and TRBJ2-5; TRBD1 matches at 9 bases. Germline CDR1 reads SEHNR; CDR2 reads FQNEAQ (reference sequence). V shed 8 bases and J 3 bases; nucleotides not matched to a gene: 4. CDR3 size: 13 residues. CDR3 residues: CASYRTGEETQYF. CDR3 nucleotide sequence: TGTGCCAGCTATAGGACAGGGGAAGAGACCCAGTACTTC.

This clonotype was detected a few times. In DNA form, the CDR3 reads TGCAGTGCTAAGGGACAGGGTTTGAACACTGAAGCTTTCTTT. Its protein product is CSAKGQGLNTEAFF. This chain joins TRBV20-1 and TRBJ1-1, with TRBD1 matching over 9 bases. V was pared by 4 bases and J by 0 bases, with 3 bases of the junction left unmatched. This CDR3 contains 14 residues. The germline CDR1 and CDR2 sequences are DFQATT and SNEGSKA (reference sequence).

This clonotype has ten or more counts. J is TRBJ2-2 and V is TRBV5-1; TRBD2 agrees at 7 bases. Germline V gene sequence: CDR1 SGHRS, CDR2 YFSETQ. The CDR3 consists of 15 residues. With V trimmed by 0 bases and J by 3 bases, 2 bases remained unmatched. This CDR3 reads CASSLALAYTGELFF. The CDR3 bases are TGCGCCAGCAGCTTGGCACTAGCGTACACCGGGGAGCTGTTTTTT.